Shown below are 27 T cell receptor beta chains from a single sample sequenced in a study of shared clonotypes between healthy human individuals. The protocol was immunoSEQ multiplex PCR, while the TCRdb copy is restricted to in-frame clones and leaves out a portion. The repertoire holds about 1.1 million clones, with 75% to 85% as singletons. Sequencing was performed on memory CD4+ T cells from PBMCs. Subset defined: CD45RA-negative fraction. The origin of the receptors is a young man in good health. Some clones in this sample may be carry-over from other donors' samples.

This rearrangement joins TRBV29-1 to TRBJ1-4; D gene unclear. This CDR3 is 13 amino acids long. The germline V gene has CDR1 SQVTM and CDR2 ANQGSEA. V was trimmed by 7 bases and J by 0 bases, leaving 9 bases between them. This CDR3 is CSAKAATNEKLFF. Written as DNA, the CDR3 is TGCAGCGCTAAAGCTGCAACTAATGAAAAACTGTTTTTT.

The chain employs TRBV11-2 and TRBJ2-5; maybe TRBD2 (6 bases). The CDR3 covers 15 residues. Per the germline V gene, CDR1 is SGHAT and CDR2 is FQNNGV. V lost 5 bases to trimming and J lost 5 bases, with 18 bases between them. The CDR3 DNA reads as TGTGCCAGCAGCCGCCCCGGCCGACGGGGGGAGACCCAGTACTTC. The encoded protein is CASSRPGRRGETQYF.

J is TRBJ1-1 and V is TRBV11-2; D perhaps matches TRBD1 (5 bases). V dropped 3 bases and J dropped 4 bases, with 9 bases sitting between them. The CDR3 is 13 amino acids. CDR1 and CDR2 (germline): SGHAT, FQNNGV. The CDR3 nucleotides read TGTGCCAGCAGCTTTCAAAGGGGCACTGAAGCTTTCTTT. It codes for CASSFQRGTEAFF.

The chain uses TRBV19 and TRBJ1-1; TRBD1 is a possible D gene (6 bases). This CDR3 comprises 14 residues. The V end was cut by 10 bases, the J end by 4 bases, with 19 bases between. Germline V CDR1 and CDR2: LNHDA, SQIVND (reference sequence). Here the CDR3 reads CATLRSGGVTEAFF. The CDR3 DNA reads TGTGCCACCCTAAGGTCTGGGGGCGTCACTGAAGCTTTCTTT.

The chain employs TRBV6-1 and TRBJ2-3; D is possibly TRBD2 (6 bases). The CDR3 contains 17 residues. Looked up from germline, CDR1 is MNHNS and CDR2 is SASEGT. V was cut by 3 bases and J by 4 bases, with 20 bases left in between. The CDR3 region is CASSDPRLDPTPDTQYF. The CDR3 region has the DNA TGTGCCAGCAGTGATCCCCGACTAGATCCGACTCCAGATACGCAGTATTTT.

Worth noting for this clone: This CDR3 is also generated by other DNA sequences in the sample. The rearrangement joins TRBV10-3 to TRBJ1-1; no reliable D call. This CDR3 region has 13 residues. Germline V gene data show CDR1 as ENHRY and CDR2 as SYGVKD. Trimming took off 2 bases at V and 0 bases at J, with 4 bases between the two ends. CDR3: CAISETVNTEAFF. CDR3 bases: TGTGCCATCAGTGAGACGGTGAACACTGAAGCTTTCTTT.

Only a few counts were recorded for this clone. The chain carries TRBV11-2 and TRBJ2-5; 9 bases agree with TRBD2. This CDR3 comprises 15 residues. J lost 3 bases, V lost 1 base, and 3 bases had no gene match. CDR1 is SGHAT and CDR2 is FQNNGV in the germline V gene. CDR3 coding DNA: TGTGCCAGCAGCTTAGGACTAGCGGCTGAAGAGACCCAGTACTTC. Protein sequence: CASSLGLAAEETQYF.

The CDR3 protein is CASSSISGRDVIRSGTQYF. The CDR3 DNA reads TGTGCCAGCAGCTCAATTAGCGGGAGGGACGTTATTCGGAGCGGGACCCAGTACTTC. The V gene is TRBV28, the J gene TRBJ2-5, with 11 bases matching TRBD2. V lost 6 bases to trimming and J lost 7 bases; unmatched junction nucleotides: 22. Germline V CDR1 and CDR2: MDHEN, SYDVKM. CDR3 length: 19 residues.

This chain uses TRBV4-1 with TRBJ2-2; D gene unclear. V was trimmed by 0 bases and J by 6 bases, leaving 11 bases between them. CDR1 MGHRA and CDR2 YSYEKL come from the germline V gene. The CDR3 spans 15 residues. DNA of the CDR3: TGCGCCAGCAGCCAAGAGATTGGGGTCCCCGGGGAGCTGTTTTTT. Protein product: CASSQEIGVPGELFF.

The chain combines TRBV27 with TRBJ2-6; D not certain. Germline V gene sequence: CDR1 MNHEY, CDR2 SMNVEV (reference sequence). V gave up 8 bases and J gave up 4 bases, with 18 bases separating them. The CDR3 is 16 residues long. The CDR3, as DNA: TGTGCCAGCGCCCGAAAGCCAAGTTCGGGGGCCAACGTCCTGACTTTC. It codes for CASARKPSSGANVLTF.

Written as DNA, the CDR3 is TGTGCCAGCAGGGGCGTAGGGACTAGCGGCTACGAGCAGTACTTC. Amino acid sequence: CASRGVGTSGYEQYF. This chain joins TRBV6-1 and TRBJ2-7, with 11 bases aligning to TRBD2. V dropped 6 bases and J dropped 3; count of bases not matched to a gene: 7. Germline V gives CDR1 MNHNS, CDR2 SASEGT. The CDR3 covers 15 residues.

This chain uses TRBV7-3 with TRBJ2-1; 7 nucleotides agree with TRBD2. The V gene end was trimmed by 5 bases and the J gene end by 4 bases; junction bases not matched to a gene: 5. Germline V lookup: CDR1 SGHTA, CDR2 FQGTGA. The CDR3 length is 14 residues. In nucleotides, the CDR3 is TGTGCCAGCAGCCAAGGGCGGGAGTACAATGAGCAGTTCTTC. It specifies CASSQGREYNEQFF.

This clone was recorded once. The V gene is TRBV6-1, the J gene TRBJ2-7; 7 bases match TRBD2. This CDR3 has 17 amino acids. Germline V gene data show CDR1 as MNHNS and CDR2 as SASEGT. V lost 1 base, J lost 5 bases, and 14 bases stayed unmatched. The CDR3 nucleotides are TGTGCCAGCAGTGAAGGAGAGGGCTGGGCGGGAGTCAACGAGCAGTACTTC. It translates to CASSEGEGWAGVNEQYF.

Comments on this clone: The sample contains more than one DNA sequence encoding this CDR3. V gene TRBV5-4 combines with J gene TRBJ2-1; 8 bases match TRBD2. The CDR3 loop spans 15 amino acids. V lost 0 bases, J lost 6 bases, and 5 bases stayed unmatched. CDR1 is SGHNT and CDR2 is YYREEE in the germline V gene (reference sequence). CDR3 protein: CASSLGLAGGNEQFF. For the CDR3, the DNA is TGTGCCAGCAGCTTGGGGCTAGCGGGTGGCAATGAGCAGTTCTTC.

The J gene is TRBJ1-2, the V gene TRBV19; a possible D gene is TRBD1 (6 bases). The CDR3 length is 12 residues. The V end lost 9 bases, the J end lost 8 bases, and 16 bases lay between the germline ends. The germline CDR1 and CDR2 sequences are LNHDA and SQIVND (reference sequence). CDR3 loop: CASGGRTGGYTF. DNA for the CDR3: TGTGCCAGCGGGGGCCGGACGGGAGGCTACACCTTC.

In the case of this clone: In the same sample, other DNA sequences code for this CDR3. The chain carries TRBV5-1 and TRBJ2-2, with 8 bases identical to TRBD2. Germline CDR1 is SGHRS and CDR2 is YFSETQ. V dropped 0 bases and J dropped 4; count of bases not matched to a gene: 5. This CDR3 spans 16 amino acids. The CDR3 DNA follows: TGCGCCAGCAGCTTGGAATGGCTAGCGGGCACCGGGGAGCTGTTTTTT. It yields the protein CASSLEWLAGTGELFF.

The sample holds a few counts of this clone. This chain connects TRBV29-1 to TRBJ2-5, with D unclear. The CDR3 is 13 residues long. Trimming shortened V by 3 bases and J by 2 bases, and 10 bases separated the two germline ends. Germline loops: CDR1 SQVTM, CDR2 ANQGSEA. The CDR3 DNA reads as TGCAGCGTTGATGGGCAGTTACAAGAGACCCAGTACTTC. Translated: CSVDGQLQETQYF.

The rearrangement links TRBV18 to TRBJ2-5, with 8 bases that match TRBD1. CDR3 length: 13 amino acids. The germline V gene encodes CDR1 KGHSH and CDR2 LQKENI. J gave up 5 bases and V 6 bases, and 5 bases lay outside the gene matches. The CDR3 nucleotides read TGTGCCAGCTCTCTAGACAGGGGTGAGACCCAGTACTTC. Translating gives CASSLDRGETQYF.

The chain combines TRBV6-1 with TRBJ2-1; 11 nucleotides match TRBD2. This CDR3 region has 15 residues. CDR1 is MNHNS, CDR2 SASEGT, per germline. J lost 5 bases, V lost 5 bases, and 5 bases had no gene match. The CDR3 loop reads CASSRGTSGDNEQFF. The DNA of the CDR3 is TGTGCCAGCAGTAGGGGGACTAGCGGAGACAATGAGCAGTTCTTC.

V gene TRBV28 combines with J gene TRBJ2-7, with TRBD1 matching over 7 bases. Germline CDR1 is MDHEN and CDR2 is SYDVKM. The V segment lost 5 bases and the J segment 0 bases; nucleotides outside the gene matches: 10. This CDR3 region has 16 residues. The CDR3 loop is CASSPGQIQISYEQYF. The CDR3 DNA sequence: TGTGCCAGCAGTCCGGGACAGATTCAGATCTCCTACGAGCAGTACTTC.

The chain is built from TRBV7-6 and TRBJ2-5; D possibly corresponds to TRBD2 (5 bases). V shed 0 bases and J shed 4 bases, with 15 bases lying between them. In germline, CDR1 is SGHVS, CDR2 FNYEAQ. The CDR3 loop spans 16 amino acids. As DNA, the CDR3 is TGTGCCAGCAGCTTAGCGCCCCCGACTCGGGGAGAGACCCAGTACTTC. Its translation is CASSLAPPTRGETQYF.

In DNA form, the CDR3 reads TGTGCCAGCAGCCAAGATTTGGGGAGTGGAGCTTTCTTT. It specifies CASSQDLGSGAFF. The rearrangement links TRBV14 to TRBJ1-1, with no clear D. The CDR3 spans 13 residues. The germline CDR1 and CDR2 sequences are SGHDN and FVKESK. The V and J ends lost 0 bases and 10 bases respectively, with 12 bases between them.

This sequence joins TRBV5-6 and TRBJ2-7, with D tentatively TRBD1 or TRBD2 (5 bases each). Germline V gene data show CDR1 as SGHDT and CDR2 as YYEEEE. V lost 2 bases and J lost 3, with 12 bases in between. The CDR3 runs 14 residues. In DNA, the CDR3 is TGTGCCAGCAGCTTCGGGACGGAGGACTACGAGCAGTACTTC. This encodes CASSFGTEDYEQYF.

The rearrangement uses TRBV7-3 and TRBJ1-2; no clear D gene. This CDR3 spans 11 amino acids. The germline CDR1 and CDR2 sequences are SGHTA and FQGTGA. Between the trimmed V and J ends, which lost 10 bases and 2 bases, there was a span of 8 bases. CDR3 nucleotides: TGTGCCACTCGGGTCAACTATGGCTACACCTTC. This encodes CATRVNYGYTF.

This clone was found once. The chain is built from TRBV14 and TRBJ2-7; 11 bases line up with TRBD1. Per germline, CDR1 SGHDN and CDR2 FVKESK. V was clipped by 2 bases and J by 5 bases; unmatched bases: 8. This CDR3 contains 16 residues. CDR3 nucleotides: TGTGCCAGCAGCCAAAGGACAGGGGGCCCCCTCCACGAGCAGTACTTC. Encoded protein: CASSQRTGGPLHEQYF.

This chain uses TRBV20-1 with TRBJ1-2, with D maybe TRBD1 (5 bases). V lost 6 bases, J lost 1 base, and 6 bases lay in between. The germline CDR1 and CDR2 sequences are DFQATT and SNEGSKA (reference sequence). The CDR3 extends over 11 amino acids. DNA of the CDR3: TGCAGTGCCCAGGGTAACTATGGCTACACCTTC. Translation: CSAQGNYGYTF.

V and J are TRBV5-1 and TRBJ2-1; 12 bases are shared with TRBD2. The CDR3 has 16 amino acids. Germline V gives CDR1 SGHRS, CDR2 YFSETQ. Unmatched junction bases numbered 6, after V lost 0 bases and J lost 8 bases. CDR3 loop: CASSLVLAGGPHEQFF. DNA of the CDR3: TGCGCCAGCAGCTTGGTGCTAGCGGGAGGGCCCCATGAGCAGTTCTTC.